This TCR beta chain was captured by sequencing in a study of siplizumab effects on memory and regulatory T cells. Germline V gene lookup returns CDR1 SGHAT and CDR2 FQDESV (reference sequence). The CDR3 totals 13 residues. The V end was cut by 3 bases, the J end by 5 bases, with 10 bases between. Profiling relied on immunoSEQ multiplex PCR, and the TCRdb table lists in-frame clones only, not all of them. Here the sample spans roughly 62,000 clones, less than 80% being singletons. J is TRBJ1-2 and V is TRBV11-1; D might be TRBD1 (5 bases). This receptor was identified in a human donor in good health. Material for sequencing was memory CD4+ T cells sorted from blood. The chain's CDR3 is CASSFSQVYGYTF. CDR3 nucleotides: TGTGCCAGCAGCTTTTCACAGGTTTATGGCTACACCTTC.